This T cell receptor beta chain was identified in a study of shared clonotypes between healthy human individuals. Study context: Used for every donor were three CD4 naive, three CD4 memory, two CD8 naive and one CD8 memory plate. Study results and limitations: It was the non-shared clonotypes that had lower generation probabilities than clonotypes shared by all four donors.

Authors' processing steps: Filtering differed since immunoSEQ provided only junctions, with no quality scores. The repertoire was sequenced with immunoSEQ multiplex PCR; TCRdb's copy has only in-frame clones and lacks some. The V and J calls and clone size come from that table; D and trimming were worked out from the DNA. This table has about 680,000 clones, approximately 79% appearing once. To note about this clone: Antigen specificity is unknown.

Unmatched junction bases numbered 15, after V lost 6 bases and J lost 4 bases. This CDR3 has 17 amino acids. CDR1 and CDR2 from the germline V gene are SEHNR and FQNEAQ (reference sequence). A CD45RA+ naive subset and a CD45RA-negative memory subset were split from CD4+ cells. This chain links TRBV7-9 with TRBJ2-7; TRBD1 matches at 10 bases. Sequenced input: memory CD4+ T cells sorted from blood. The subset here: CD45RA-negative fraction. This receptor was taken from a woman between 25 and 40 years old in good health. This CDR3 reads CASRGDDPGTGAYEQYF. DNA for the CDR3: TGTGCCAGCAGGGGAGACGACCCCGGGACAGGGGCGTACGAGCAGTACTTC.